Below, one TCR beta chain is given with its context. The clone's antigen remains unknown. No base quality values were provided; no much bigger clone lies one nucleotide off. The sample is drawn from a study of PD-L1 blockade in urothelial cancer (dated by TCRdb to about 2017). Background on the whole study: Therapy was started around 2014 for all patients, and atezolizumab 1,200 mg was administered intravenously every 3 weeks. About 85% of the roughly 30 patients were males with bladder-origin urothelial cancer, and about 65% of the roughly 30 reported a prior smoking history. Patients had an ECOG performance status of 0 or 1 and had received between 0 and 3 prior chemotherapy regimens. Blood samples were analyzed at two time points: 3 weeks after treatment start (second dose) and 6 weeks after treatment start. Blood samples gave a median of about 130,000 T cells and approximately 85,000 unique TCRs, with a median clonality of about 0.078. Somatic, immune and clinical correlates of response to PD-L1 blockade with atezolizumab in urothelial cancer were the focus of an exploratory multi-omic analysis. Pretreatment tumor samples, along with matched peripheral blood serially collected before and after atezolizumab treatment, were subjected to TCR sequencing. Durable clinical benefit was defined as a progression-free survival longer than 6 months, and TCR features were additionally tested against progression-free survival and overall survival. In the same patients, pretreatment tumors underwent whole exome sequencing and RNA sequencing in addition to TCR sequencing. Durable clinical benefit was achieved by nine patients and was not achieved by 20 patients. Twenty-nine patients had pretreatment blood TCR-seq, approximately 24 had at least one posttreatment blood collection, and approximately 24 had tumor TCR-seq. Here is what the overall study found, with its caveats: Patients with durable benefit showed greater expansion of tumor-associated TCR clones in peripheral blood 3 weeks after starting treatment (n of about 20, p = 0.022). Improved progression-free and overall survival was associated with having pretreatment peripheral blood TCR clonality below the median. Because the sample size was small (n of about 30) and many of the analyses were exploratory, the results are meant to be hypothesis-generating.

This specimen's time point label, per the study, means: pretreatment peripheral blood. The cohort included about 27 patients with locally advanced or metastatic urothelial carcinoma who were treated at Memorial Sloan Kettering on a trial protocol. Peripheral blood mononuclear cells were collected pretreatment and during treatment, with between 1 and 8 total time points obtained per patient. The Qiagen DNeasy Blood extraction kit was used to purify genomic DNA from total PBMCs and tumor samples. PBMCs were collected pretreatment and during treatment, and were isolated and stored as previously described. Each PCR received spiked-in synthetic TCR analog templates so that absolute template abundance could be estimated from read counts. The immunoSEQ assay was used to amplify TCRbeta CDR3 regions from genomic DNA with bias-controlled V and J gene primers. Sequencing of rearranged TCRbeta segments was performed at approximately 20X coverage. In the original analysis: Clustering was used to correct sequencing errors, and CDR3s were annotated against IMGT to assign V, D and J genes. Downstream analyses used only productive TCRbeta rearrangements and left out out-of-frame or stop-codon sequences. To compute clonality, Shannon entropy was normalized by the log of the number of unique productive sequences and then subtracted from one. Fisher's exact test with Benjamini-Hochberg correction, using a cutoff of adjusted p below 0.01, was how clones that differed between time points or between blood and tumor were identified. The table comes from immuneACCESS by way of TCRdb, which keeps in-frame sequences with V and J called. Part of the clones is missing from these tables; in studies checked, under half for an unresolved V gene and the rest for unknown reasons. V, J and clone size reflect that table, while D and trimming were determined from the DNA. Counted in this sample were about 93,000 clones; nearly 90% of them appeared once. Of the sample, 1.5% to 2% is held by the ten largest clones.

CDR1 and CDR2 are read off the germline V gene as SGHTA and FQGNSA. A distance of 10 bases separates the germline ends of V and J, which lose 3 bases and 5 bases respectively. The CDR3 spans 13 residues, from the cysteine through the phenylalanine. Only the CDR3 region is kept as DNA, spanning 39 bases read in frame from base 1. The sequence derives from a man in his sixties with urothelial cancer. Sequencing used PBMCs, obtained around atezolizumab (anti-PD-L1) treatment. The sequence joins TRBV7-2 to TRBJ1-2; a tentative D call is TRBD1 (5 bases match). The DNA sequence is as follows: TGTGCCAGCAGCTTCACACGGGGGTATGGCTACACCTTC. Its translation is CASSFTRGYGYTF.